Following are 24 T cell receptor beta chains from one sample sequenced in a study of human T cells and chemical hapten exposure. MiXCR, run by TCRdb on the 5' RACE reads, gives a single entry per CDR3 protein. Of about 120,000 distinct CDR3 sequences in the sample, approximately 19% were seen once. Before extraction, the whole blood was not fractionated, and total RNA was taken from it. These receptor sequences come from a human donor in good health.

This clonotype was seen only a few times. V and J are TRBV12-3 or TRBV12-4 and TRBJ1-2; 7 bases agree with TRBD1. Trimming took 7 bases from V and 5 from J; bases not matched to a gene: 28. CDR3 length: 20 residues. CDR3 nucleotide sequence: TGTGCCAGCACGAAGCACGCAGCCAGTGACAGGGCGCCCCTAAAGTATGGCTACACCTTC. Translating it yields CASTKHAASDRAPLKYGYTF.

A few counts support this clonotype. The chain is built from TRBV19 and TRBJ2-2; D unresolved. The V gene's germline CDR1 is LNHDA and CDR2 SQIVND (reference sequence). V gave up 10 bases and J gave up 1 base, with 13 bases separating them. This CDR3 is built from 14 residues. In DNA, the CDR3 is TGTGCCACCGGACCTACCTGGAACACCGGGGAGCTGTTTTTT. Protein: CATGPTWNTGELFF.

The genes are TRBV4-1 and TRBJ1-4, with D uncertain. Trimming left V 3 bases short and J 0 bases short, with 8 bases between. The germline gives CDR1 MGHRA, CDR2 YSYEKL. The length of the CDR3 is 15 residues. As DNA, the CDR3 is TGCGCCAGCAGCCAGCCTCTGGCAACTAATGAAAAACTGTTTTTT. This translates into CASSQPLATNEKLFF.

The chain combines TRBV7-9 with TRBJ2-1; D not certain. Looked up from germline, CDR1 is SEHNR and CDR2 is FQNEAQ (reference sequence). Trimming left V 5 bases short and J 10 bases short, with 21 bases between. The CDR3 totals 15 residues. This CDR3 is CASSHLTKTVVEQFF. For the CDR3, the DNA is TGTGCCAGCAGCCACTTAACAAAGACCGTAGTCGAGCAGTTCTTC. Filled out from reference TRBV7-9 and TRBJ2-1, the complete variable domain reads DTGVSQNPRHKITKRGQNVTFRCDPISEHNRLYWYRQTLGQGPEFLTYFQNEAQLEKSRLLSDRFSAERPKGSFSTLEIQRTEQGDSAMYLCASSHLTKTVVEQFFGPGTRLTVL.

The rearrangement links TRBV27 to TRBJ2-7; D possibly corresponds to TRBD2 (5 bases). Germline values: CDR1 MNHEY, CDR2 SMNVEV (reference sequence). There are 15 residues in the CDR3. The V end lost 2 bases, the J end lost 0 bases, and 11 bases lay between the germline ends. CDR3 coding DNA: TGTGCCAGCAGTTTAGCGGGTATTCGCTCCTACGAGCAGTACTTC. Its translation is CASSLAGIRSYEQYF.

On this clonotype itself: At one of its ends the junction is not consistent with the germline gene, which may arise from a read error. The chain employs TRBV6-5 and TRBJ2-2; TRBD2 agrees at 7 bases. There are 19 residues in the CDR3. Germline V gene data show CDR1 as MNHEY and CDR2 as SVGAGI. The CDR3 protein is CASSYLVSSGYNHTGEPFF. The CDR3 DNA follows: TGTGCCAGCAGTTATTTAGTATCTAGCGGCTATAATCACACCGGGGAGCCGTTTTTT.

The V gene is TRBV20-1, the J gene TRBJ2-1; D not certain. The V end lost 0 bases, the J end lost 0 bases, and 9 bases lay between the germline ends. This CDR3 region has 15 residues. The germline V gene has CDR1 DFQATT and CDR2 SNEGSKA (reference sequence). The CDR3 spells CSARDRVVSYNEQFF. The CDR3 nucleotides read TGCAGTGCTAGAGATCGGGTGGTCTCCTACAATGAGCAGTTCTTC.

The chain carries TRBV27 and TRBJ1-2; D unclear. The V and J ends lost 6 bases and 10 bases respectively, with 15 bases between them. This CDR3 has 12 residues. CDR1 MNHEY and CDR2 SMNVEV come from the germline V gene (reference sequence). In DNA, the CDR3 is TGTGCCAGCAGCCACTCTCTCACTGACTACACCTTC. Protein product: CASSHSLTDYTF.

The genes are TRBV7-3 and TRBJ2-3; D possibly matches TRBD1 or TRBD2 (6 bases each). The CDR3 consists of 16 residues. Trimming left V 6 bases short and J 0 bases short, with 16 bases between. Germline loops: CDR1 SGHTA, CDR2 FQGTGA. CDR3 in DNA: TGTGCCAGCAGTCCCGGGGGCGGACCTAGCACAGATACGCAGTATTTT. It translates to CASSPGGGPSTDTQYF.

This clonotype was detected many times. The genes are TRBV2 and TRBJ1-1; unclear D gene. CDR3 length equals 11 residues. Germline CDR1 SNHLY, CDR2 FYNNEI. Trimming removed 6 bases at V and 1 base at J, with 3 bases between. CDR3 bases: TGTGCCAGCAGGGGGAACACTGAAGCTTTCTTT. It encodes CASRGNTEAFF.

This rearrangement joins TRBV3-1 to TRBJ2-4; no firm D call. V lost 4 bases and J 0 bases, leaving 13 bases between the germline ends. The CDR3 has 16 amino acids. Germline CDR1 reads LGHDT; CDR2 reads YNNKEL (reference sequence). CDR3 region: CASSPDPNRAKNIQYF. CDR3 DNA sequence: TGTGCCAGCAGCCCGGACCCAAACCGAGCCAAAAACATTCAGTACTTC.

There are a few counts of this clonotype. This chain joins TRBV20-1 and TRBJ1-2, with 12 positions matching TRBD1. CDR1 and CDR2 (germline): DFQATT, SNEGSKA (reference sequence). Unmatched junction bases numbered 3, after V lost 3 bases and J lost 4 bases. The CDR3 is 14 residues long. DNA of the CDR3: TGCAGTGCTAGTGGGACAGGGGGCGGCTATGGCTACACCTTC. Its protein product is CSASGTGGGYGYTF.

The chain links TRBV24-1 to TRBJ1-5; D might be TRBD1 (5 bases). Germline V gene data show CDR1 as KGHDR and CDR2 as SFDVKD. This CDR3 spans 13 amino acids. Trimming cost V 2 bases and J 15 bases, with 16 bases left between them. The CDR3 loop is CATSDSGDVEVHF. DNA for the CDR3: TGTGCCACCAGTGATTCCGGGGACGTCGAGGTGCATTTT.

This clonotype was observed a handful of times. The CDR3 spells CASSPQGLAPNNEQFF. Written as DNA, the CDR3 is TGTGCCAGCAGCCCCCAGGGACTAGCGCCGAACAATGAGCAGTTCTTC. The chain joins TRBV7-3 to TRBJ2-1; TRBD2 matches 10 bases. Per germline, CDR1 SGHTA and CDR2 FQGTGA. J lost 5 bases, V lost 5 bases, and 9 bases had no gene match. This CDR3 has 16 residues.

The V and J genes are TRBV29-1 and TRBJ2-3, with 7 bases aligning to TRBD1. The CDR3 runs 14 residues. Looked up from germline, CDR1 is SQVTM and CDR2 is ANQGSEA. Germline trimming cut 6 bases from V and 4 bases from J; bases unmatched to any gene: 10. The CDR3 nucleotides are TGCAGCGTCGTCCTCAGGGGGACAGCAGATACGCAGTATTTT. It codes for CSVVLRGTADTQYF.

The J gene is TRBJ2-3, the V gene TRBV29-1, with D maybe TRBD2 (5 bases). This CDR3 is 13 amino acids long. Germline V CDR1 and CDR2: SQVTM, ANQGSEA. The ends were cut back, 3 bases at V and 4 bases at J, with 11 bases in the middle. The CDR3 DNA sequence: TGCAGCGTTGACGGGCTAGCCTCAGATACGCAGTATTTT. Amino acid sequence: CSVDGLASDTQYF.

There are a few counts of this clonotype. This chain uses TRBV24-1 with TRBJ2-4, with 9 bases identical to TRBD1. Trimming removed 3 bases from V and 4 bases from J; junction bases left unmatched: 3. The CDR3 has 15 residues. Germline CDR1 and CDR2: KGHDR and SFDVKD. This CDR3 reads CATSDAGTGKNIQYF. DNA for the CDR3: TGTGCCACCAGTGATGCCGGGACAGGGAAAAACATTCAGTACTTC.

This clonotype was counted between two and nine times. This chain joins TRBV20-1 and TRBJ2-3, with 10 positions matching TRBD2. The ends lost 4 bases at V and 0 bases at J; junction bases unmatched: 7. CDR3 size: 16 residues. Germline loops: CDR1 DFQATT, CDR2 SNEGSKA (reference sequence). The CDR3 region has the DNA TGCAGTGCTACTAGCGGGAGAGGGGTCAGCACAGATACGCAGTATTTT. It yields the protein CSATSGRGVSTDTQYF.

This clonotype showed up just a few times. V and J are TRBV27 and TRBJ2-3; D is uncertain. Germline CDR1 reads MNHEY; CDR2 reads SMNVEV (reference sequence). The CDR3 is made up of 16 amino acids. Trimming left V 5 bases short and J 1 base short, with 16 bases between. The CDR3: CASSAGFNARTDTQYF. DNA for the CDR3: TGTGCCAGCAGTGCCGGATTTAATGCACGCACAGATACGCAGTATTTT.

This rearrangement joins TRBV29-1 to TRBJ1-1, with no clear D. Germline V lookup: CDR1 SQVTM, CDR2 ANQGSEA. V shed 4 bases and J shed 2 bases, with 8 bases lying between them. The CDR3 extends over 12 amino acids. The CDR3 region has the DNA TGCAGCGTTGGCAGTTCCAACACTGAAGCTTTCTTT. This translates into CSVGSSNTEAFF.

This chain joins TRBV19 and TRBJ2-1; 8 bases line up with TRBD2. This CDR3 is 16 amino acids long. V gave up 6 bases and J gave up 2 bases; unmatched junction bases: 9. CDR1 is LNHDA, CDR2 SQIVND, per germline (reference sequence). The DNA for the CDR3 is TGTGCCAGTAGGGCGGGTAGCGGGACAACCTACAATGAGCAGTTCTTC. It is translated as CASRAGSGTTYNEQFF.

CDR3 amino acids: CASSEAADTQYF. The CDR3 DNA sequence: TGTGCCAGCAGTGAAGCGGCAGATACGCAGTATTTT. This rearrangement joins TRBV2 to TRBJ2-3; D is uncertain. Germline loops: CDR1 SNHLY, CDR2 FYNNEI. The V end was cut by 0 bases, the J end by 4 bases, with 2 bases between. The length of the CDR3 is 12 residues.

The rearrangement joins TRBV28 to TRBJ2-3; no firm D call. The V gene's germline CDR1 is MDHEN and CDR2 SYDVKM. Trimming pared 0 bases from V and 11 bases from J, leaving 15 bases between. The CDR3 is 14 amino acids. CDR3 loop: CASSLWEPKERQYF. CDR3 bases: TGTGCCAGCAGTTTATGGGAACCCAAGGAGAGGCAGTATTTT. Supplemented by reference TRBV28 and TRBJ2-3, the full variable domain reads DVKVTQSSRYLVKRTGEKVFLECVQDMDHENMFWYRQDPGLGLRLIYFSYDVKMKEKGDIPEGYSVSREKKERFSLILESASTNQTSMYLCASSLWEPKERQYFGPGTRLTVL.

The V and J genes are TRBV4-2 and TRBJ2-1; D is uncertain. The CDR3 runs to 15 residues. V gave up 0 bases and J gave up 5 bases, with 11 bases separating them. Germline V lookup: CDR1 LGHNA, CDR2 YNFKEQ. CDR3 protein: CASSQDGRNDNEQFF. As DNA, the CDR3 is TGTGCCAGCAGCCAAGATGGGCGGAACGACAATGAGCAGTTCTTC.